What follows is one TCR beta chain and its context. Per the germline V gene, CDR1 is SQVTM and CDR2 is ANQGSEA. This CDR3 comprises 12 residues. The ends were cut back, 4 bases at V and 5 bases at J, with 12 bases in the middle. The data were taken from a study of cytomegalovirus exposure and HLA in healthy donors. Study overall: An earlier analysis found 117 million unique TCR beta sequences from about 190 million T cells.

The PCR was carried out with 60 Vbeta primers and 13 Jbeta primers. Assay: immunoSEQ multiplex PCR; the TCRdb copy retains only in-frame clones and omits some. The sample has fewer than 110,000 clones; roughly 85% are singletons. The sequence was obtained from a man aged 30 to 45 in good health and CMV-seronegative. The sequencing sample was made of PBMCs. The V and J genes are TRBV29-1 and TRBJ2-7, with D possibly matching TRBD2 (5 bases). CDR3 in DNA: TGCAGCGTTGCGCCGGGGTCGAACGAGCAGTACTTC. Amino acid sequence: CSVAPGSNEQYF.